The clone carrying this T cell receptor (beta chain) was counted ten times or more. No antigen is known for it. These data are taken from a study of CD8 T cells in ankylosing spondylitis. V was pared by 8 bases and J by 5 bases, with 24 bases between. The germline CDR1 and CDR2 sequences are MDHEN and SYDVKM. The length of the CDR3 is 16 residues. From the 5' RACE reads, TCRdb called clonotypes with MiXCR, one entry per CDR3 protein. The data show 200,000 to 250,000 distinct CDR3 sequences, 8% to 9% seen once. General study findings and limits: Within matched ankylosing spondylitis synovial fluid, disease-linked clones were reportedly significantly enriched.

The source is a female donor with ankylosing spondylitis or in good health (not recorded which). This rearrangement joins TRBV28 to TRBJ1-2; the D is unclear. The material sequenced was blood, either unsorted or a sorted T cell fraction (not recorded which). CDR3 loop: CASGVGSAGPGYGYTF. In DNA form, the CDR3 reads TGTGCCAGCGGGGTAGGCTCAGCGGGTCCGGGATATGGCTACACCTTC.